These 8 T cell receptor beta chains were sequenced from one sample in a study of beta chain features in type 1 diabetes. Expressed TCRB transcripts were sequenced, since all the RNA that had been isolated was reverse transcribed. Libraries were prepared by immunoSEQ multiplex PCR; TCRdb keeps only in-frame clonotypes and omits some of them. The sample consists of under 450,000 clones, approximately 15% of them appearing once. The sequenced sample was naive CD4+ T cells from blood. The source is a man aged 25-40 years in good health.

There are a few counts of this clone. The chain employs TRBV4-1 and TRBJ1-1, with D possibly TRBD1 on 5 matching bases. Germline V CDR1 and CDR2: MGHRA, YSYEKL. The CDR3 extends over 15 amino acids. Trimming removed 3 bases at V and 0 bases at J, with 11 bases between. This chain's CDR3 is CASSHAGFMNTEAFF. CDR3 in DNA: TGCGCCAGCAGCCATGCAGGGTTCATGAACACTGAAGCTTTCTTT.

This clone has a handful of counts. The rearrangement links TRBV14 to TRBJ1-5; a weak D match, TRBD1 (5 bases). CDR1 and CDR2 from the germline V gene are SGHDN and FVKESK. V was trimmed by 1 base and J by 2 bases, leaving 6 bases between them. CDR3 length equals 14 residues. CDR3 sequence: CASSQGGGNQPQHF. The CDR3 nucleotides read TGTGCCAGCAGCCAAGGGGGCGGCAATCAGCCCCAGCATTTT.

This clone has only a few counts. The genes are TRBV19 and TRBJ2-1; D call uncertain. The CDR3 extends over 14 amino acids. Germline V gives CDR1 LNHDA, CDR2 SQIVND (reference sequence). Trimming took 5 bases from V and 6 from J, leaving 14 bases between them. The CDR3 here is CASSAEARLNEQFF. The CDR3 DNA follows: TGTGCCAGTAGTGCCGAGGCTCGGCTCAATGAGCAGTTCTTC.

This clone was counted only a few times. The genes are TRBV5-4 and TRBJ2-5; 7 bases align to TRBD1. The CDR3 extends over 14 amino acids. The germline V gene encodes CDR1 SGHNT and CDR2 YYREEE (reference sequence). Losses at the gene ends were 1 base for V and 6 bases for J; bases not matched to a gene: 6. The CDR3 loop is CASSLIDRVQTQYF. In nucleotides, the CDR3 is TGTGCCAGCAGCTTGATCGACAGGGTCCAGACCCAGTACTTC.

This chain uses TRBV7-4 with TRBJ2-7; D gene ambiguous. Germline V CDR1 and CDR2: SGHVT, SQSDAQ. The V gene lost 5 bases and the J gene lost 5 bases, with 10 bases spanning the gap. CDR3 length: 12 residues. CDR3 sequence (DNA): TGTGCCAGCAGCCCGAAGAACCACGAGCAGTACGTC. Its protein is CASSPKNHEQYV.

The chain employs TRBV9 and TRBJ2-7; D is uncertain. This CDR3 is built from 13 residues. Trimming took 3 bases from V and 6 from J, leaving 13 bases between them. Germline loops: CDR1 SGDLS, CDR2 YYNGEE. The CDR3 coding sequence is TGTGCCAGCAGCGCCTCAATTGTGAGCGAGCAGTACTTC. Protein product: CASSASIVSEQYF. Full variable domain (rest looked up from reference TRBV9 and TRBJ2-7): DSGVTQTPKHLITATGQRVTLRCSPRSGDLSVYWYQQSLDQGLQFLIQYYNGEERAKGNILERFSAQQFPDLHSELNLSSLELGDSALYFCASSASIVSEQYFGPGTRLTVT.

The chain employs TRBV7-2 and TRBJ1-6; 8 positions agree with TRBD1. The germline V gene has CDR1 SGHTA and CDR2 FQGNSA. The CDR3 has 14 amino acids. With V trimmed by 5 bases and J by 10 bases, 7 bases remained unmatched. The CDR3 here is CASSGRGQGSPLHF. CDR3 in DNA: TGTGCCAGCAGCGGCAGGGGGCAAGGGTCACCCCTCCACTTT.

This clone was found a few times. The chain uses TRBV4-2 and TRBJ2-5; D remains unclear. This CDR3 is built from 21 residues. In germline, CDR1 is LGHNA, CDR2 YNFKEQ. Trimming took 4 bases from V and 2 from J, leaving 32 bases between them. In DNA, the CDR3 is TGTGCCAGCAGCCGCTCGGCAAGGGTAGACATACGATCGACCGGTCAAGAGACCCAGTACTTC. Encoded protein: CASSRSARVDIRSTGQETQYF.